Listed below are T cell receptor beta chains from one sample, sequenced in a study of cytomegalovirus exposure and HLA in healthy donors. Generated by immunoSEQ multiplex PCR, the TCRdb table keeps only in-frame clones and is missing some. The profile shows more than 150,000 clones, 65% to 85% of them singletons. The sequenced sample was PBMCs. The receptors here all came from a woman younger than 30 in good health and CMV-seronegative. Both conserved end residues are part of each CDR3. D genes are given only for firm matches. Size is omitted from some rows. Given values are once, few, many or a class for expanded clones.

abundance,v_gene,j_gene,d_gene,CDR3nt,CDR3aa
NA,TRBV28,TRBJ2-7,NA,TGTGCCAGCATGGGGAGCTCCTACGAGCAGTACTTC,CASMGSSYEQYF
NA,TRBV15,TRBJ1-2,NA,TGTGCCACCAGCAGCGGCGGGAGGGGGTTTAAGAACTATGGCTACACCTTC,CATSSGGRGFKNYGYTF
NA,TRBV27,TRBJ2-1,NA,TGTGCCAGCAGCCACAGACTCGCGGGTAACAATGAGCAGTTCTTC,CASSHRLAGNNEQFF
once,TRBV5-5,TRBJ2-7,NA,TGTGCCAGCAGCTTGTACGTCAGGCCGACCTCCTACGAGCAGTACTTC,CASSLYVRPTSYEQYF
NA,TRBV5-4,TRBJ2-1,NA,TGTGCCAGCAGCTTGGGGGGGGGCCTTTACAATGAGCAGTTCTTC,CASSLGGGLYNEQFF
NA,TRBV5-5,TRBJ2-5,NA,TGTGCCAGCAGCTTAACACACCAAGAGACCCAGTACTTC,CASSLTHQETQYF
once,TRBV5-8,TRBJ1-5,NA,TGTGCCAGCAGCTTGGTCTCGGGCAATCAGCCCCAGCATTTT,CASSLVSGNQPQHF
few,TRBV6-1,TRBJ2-1,NA,TGTGCCAGCAGTGAACGACAAACCTACAATGAGCAGTTCTTC,CASSERQTYNEQFF
NA,TRBV6-6,TRBJ2-7,NA,TGTGCCAGCAGTTACTCGAAACAGGGAACCTCGGGCGAGCAGTACTTC,CASSYSKQGTSGEQYF
NA,TRBV30,TRBJ2-7,NA,TGTGCCTGGAGTATAAGCGGGTTCTCCTACGAGCAGTACTTC,CAWSISGFSYEQYF
NA,TRBV5-1,TRBJ1-1,TRBD1,TGCGCCAGCAGCTTGAAAGGGGGCGCTGAAGCTTTCTTT,CASSLKGGAEAFF
NA,TRBV9,TRBJ1-6,TRBD1,TGTGCCAGCAGCCCTCCGGGACAGTATAATTCACCCCTCCACTTT,CASSPPGQYNSPLHF
NA,TRBV9,TRBJ2-2,TRBD2,TGTGCCAGCAGCTTTCGGACTAGCGGGGCCGGGGAGCTGTTTTTT,CASSFRTSGAGELFF
NA,TRBV5-5,TRBJ1-2,NA,TGTGCCAGCACGGTTGGCGGCAGGGTGACAGTGGGTAACTATGGCTACACCTTC,CASTVGGRVTVGNYGYTF
NA,TRBV19,TRBJ1-1,NA,TGTGCCAGTAGGGACAGTCGGTACACTGAAGCTTTCTTT,CASRDSRYTEAFF
NA,TRBV7-9,TRBJ2-2,TRBD1,TGTGCCAGCAGCCAAAGACAGGGAAGAACCGGGGAGCTGTTTTTT,CASSQRQGRTGELFF
NA,TRBV18,TRBJ2-5,TRBD2,TGTGCCAGCTCACCACTAGCGGGGGACCAAGAGACCCAGTACTTC,CASSPLAGDQETQYF
NA,TRBV28,TRBJ2-5,NA,TGTGCCAGCAGTTTTGAAGGCCCGGGGCAAGAGACCCAGTACTTC,CASSFEGPGQETQYF
NA,TRBV9,TRBJ2-2,NA,TGTGCCAGCAGCGCACGCCTCCCGGTCGCCACCGGGGAGCTGTTTTTT,CASSARLPVATGELFF
NA,TRBV19,TRBJ2-2,NA,TGTGCCAGTAAGATAGCGGTTAACACCGGGGAGCTGTTTTTT,CASKIAVNTGELFF
NA,TRBV5-1,TRBJ2-1,TRBD1,TGCGCCAGCAGCACGGGACAGCAGAGCTCCTACAATGAGCAGTTCTTC,CASSTGQQSSYNEQFF
NA,TRBV7-3,TRBJ2-1,NA,TGTGCCAGCAGCGCCGGGATCAACCCCGGCAATGAGCAGTTCTTC,CASSAGINPGNEQFF
NA,TRBV30,TRBJ1-1,NA,TGTGCCTGGAGAAGACAGCCGAACACTGAAGCTTTCTTT,CAWRRQPNTEAFF
NA,TRBV18,TRBJ2-7,NA,TGTGCCAGCTCACCCCAGGGGGGCGGCGAGCAGTACTTC,CASSPQGGGEQYF
NA,TRBV5-1,TRBJ1-1,TRBD1,TGCGCCAGCCAAGACAGGGGGAAAGCTTTCTTT,CASQDRGKAFF
NA,TRBV5-4,TRBJ1-2,NA,TGTGCCAGCAACCTCGAGGGGGGGAACTATGGCTACACCTTC,CASNLEGGNYGYTF
once,TRBV9,TRBJ2-1,TRBD2,TGTGCCAGCAGCGGCCGTAATGAGCGGGGGAGGAATGAGCAGTTCTTC,CASSGRNERGRNEQFF
NA,TRBV19,TRBJ1-3,TRBD1,TGTGCCAGTACTAATACAGGGGCTGGAAACACCATATATTTT,CASTNTGAGNTIYF
once,TRBV5-4,TRBJ1-1,TRBD1,TGTGCCAGCAGCTTGGGGGGCCAGGGGGCGTCCACTGAAGCTTTCTTT,CASSLGGQGASTEAFF
NA,TRBV16,TRBJ2-2,NA,TGTGCCGGGGGCCATAACACCGGGGAGCTGTTTTTT,CAGGHNTGELFF
few,TRBV5-4,TRBJ1-3,NA,TGTGCCAGCAGCTTGGACAGGACCAACTCTGGAAACACCATATATTTT,CASSLDRTNSGNTIYF
NA,TRBV19,TRBJ1-2,TRBD1,TGTGCCAGTAGTAGAACAGGGGCCTCGCCGGGGGTATATGGCTACACCTTC,CASSRTGASPGVYGYTF
few,TRBV4-1,TRBJ2-5,TRBD2,TGCGCCAGCAGCCAAGGCGGGGGGGCGGGAGAGACCCAGTACTTC,CASSQGGGAGETQYF
NA,TRBV5-6,TRBJ1-2,NA,TGTGCCAGCAGCTTGGAACAGAACTATGGCTACACCTTC,CASSLEQNYGYTF
NA,TRBV30,TRBJ2-2,NA,TGTGCCTGGACTAGCGTGAACACCGGGGAGCTGTTTTTT,CAWTSVNTGELFF
NA,TRBV27,TRBJ2-1,NA,TGTGCCAGCAGTTTATACCCAGGCATGAGCTCCTACAATGAGCAGTTCTTC,CASSLYPGMSSYNEQFF
NA,TRBV14,TRBJ1-4,NA,TGTGCCAGCAGCCATATGACAGGTGGCTCGTTTGCTAATGAAAAACTGTTTTTT,CASSHMTGGSFANEKLFF
NA,TRBV28,TRBJ1-4,TRBD1,TGTGCCAGCAGTACATGGACAGGGTGGGAAGAAAAACTGTTTTTT,CASSTWTGWEEKLFF
once,TRBV28,TRBJ2-1,NA,TGTGCCAGCAGCCCCACAGGAGACAATGAGCAGTTCTTC,CASSPTGDNEQFF
NA,TRBV7-9,TRBJ1-1,NA,TGTGCCAGCAGCTCAATCACAGTGAACACTGAAGCTTTCTTT,CASSSITVNTEAFF
NA,TRBV7-9,TRBJ2-7,TRBD1,TGTGCCAGCGGGACAGGGCTCGTCGAGCAGTACTTC,CASGTGLVEQYF
NA,TRBV5-1,TRBJ2-7,NA,TGCGCCAGCAGCTTGGATACGGACAGAGCTTACGAGCAGTACTTC,CASSLDTDRAYEQYF
NA,TRBV28,TRBJ1-4,TRBD1,TGTGCCAGCAGTAGAGGGGACAGGGCCGTGGAAAAACTGTTTTTT,CASSRGDRAVEKLFF
NA,TRBV7-9,TRBJ1-1,NA,TGTGCCAGCAGCTTCCAGGGGACTGAAGCTTTCTTT,CASSFQGTEAFF
NA,TRBV28,TRBJ2-3,NA,TGTGCCAGCAGTTTTCCCCAATTAGTACAGGGCACAGATACGCAGTATTTT,CASSFPQLVQGTDTQYF
NA,TRBV6-5,TRBJ2-5,TRBD2,TGTGCCAGCAGTTACTCGCCCACGGGGGGAGAGACCCAGTACTTC,CASSYSPTGGETQYF
NA,TRBV5-1,TRBJ1-4,NA,TGCGCCAGCAGCTTTGGCAGGGGTAATGAAAAACTGTTTTTT,CASSFGRGNEKLFF
NA,TRBV5-5,TRBJ1-5,TRBD1,TGTGCCAGCAGCCAATTGACAGGGGGCAATCAGCCCCAGCATTTT,CASSQLTGGNQPQHF
few,TRBV11-3,TRBJ2-7,NA,TGTGCCAGCAGCTCCTCGTCCAGGGTTCTCTACGAGCAGTACTTC,CASSSSSRVLYEQYF
NA,TRBV6-5,TRBJ2-3,TRBD1,TGTGCCACCCGGGGACAGATGACAGATACGCAGTATTTT,CATRGQMTDTQYF
NA,TRBV6-5,TRBJ1-3,NA,TGTGCCAGCAGTTACACCGTGCTAAGCTCTGGAAACACCATATATTTT,CASSYTVLSSGNTIYF
NA,TRBV29-1,TRBJ1-2,NA,TGCAGCGTTAAAATCCCGGGAGCTTACTATGGCTACACCTTC,CSVKIPGAYYGYTF